This T cell receptor (beta chain) was sequenced in a study of siplizumab effects on memory and regulatory T cells. Only in-frame clones appear in the TCRdb table, and some are missing; sequencing was by immunoSEQ multiplex PCR. The sample includes roughly 100,000 clones, over 90% of them seen just once. The junction had 8 bases not matched to a gene; V was cut back by 6 bases and J by 5 bases. There are 15 residues in the CDR3. CDR1 is MNHNS, CDR2 SASEGT, per germline. The sample was Tregs sorted from blood. The V and J genes are TRBV6-1 and TRBJ2-5, with 11 bases identical to TRBD1. This TCR was recovered from a human donor in good health. The CDR3 DNA reads TGTGCCAGCAGGTCCGGGACAGGGGGGTGGGAGACCCAGTACTTC. This sequence encodes CASRSGTGGWETQYF.